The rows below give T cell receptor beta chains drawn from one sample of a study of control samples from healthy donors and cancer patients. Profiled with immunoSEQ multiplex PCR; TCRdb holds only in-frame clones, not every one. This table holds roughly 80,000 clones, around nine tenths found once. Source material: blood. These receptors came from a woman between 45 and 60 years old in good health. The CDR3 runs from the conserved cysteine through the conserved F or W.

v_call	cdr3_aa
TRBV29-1	CSVEDRKGGEKLFF
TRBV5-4	CASSLERGLNTGELFF
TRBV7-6	CASSLEETGGNGYTF
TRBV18	CASSPSMNTEAFF
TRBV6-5	CASTFWTSGKGEQFF
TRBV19	CASSIMAGANTGELFF
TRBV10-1	CASSDSGGAVNEQFF
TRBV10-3	CATTRPGAGELFF
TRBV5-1	CASSRGGQGFDSPLHF
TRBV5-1	CASSLAGPPSNYGYTF
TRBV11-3	CASAPGTGPHNEQFF
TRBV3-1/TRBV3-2	CASSQVGGNTEAFF
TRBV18	CASSPRPDLNTEAFF
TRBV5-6	CASSNYRGTYEQYF
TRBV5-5	CASSLDRGNQPQHF
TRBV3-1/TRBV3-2	CASSQSRGSNIQYF
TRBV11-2	CASSTTTSLGEQFF
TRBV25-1	CASRRTGGKSEAFF
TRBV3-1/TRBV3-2	CASSSTANGNTIYF
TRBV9	CASSTGALGTYEQYF
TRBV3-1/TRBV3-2	CASSSQATDYGYTF
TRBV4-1	CASGGQGNQPQHF
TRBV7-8	CASSLERGNTEAFF
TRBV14	CASSLDRGNYGYTF
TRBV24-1	CATSDRGGANQPQHF
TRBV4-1	CASSQRQGNTGELFF
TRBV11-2	CASRDGSYEQYF
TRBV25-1	CASSSPTETTEAFF
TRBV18	CASSQGTGRIGLYGYTF
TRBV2	CARRGTDRTGELFF
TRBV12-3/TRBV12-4	CASSPWDLDTQYF
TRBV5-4	CASSWGGQASSYNEQFF
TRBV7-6	CASSLELAEGTGELFF
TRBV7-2	CASNRAATNEKLFF
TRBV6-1	CASSERPLVLNEQFF
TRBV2	CASSDTGGAGETQYF
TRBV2	CASRRDSNQPQHF
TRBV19	CASSILGNDNQPQHF
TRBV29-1	CSVSGSGANVLTF
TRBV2	CASNPGQGAEGYTF
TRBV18	CASSPRDREWFSGNTIYF
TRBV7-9	CASSSSTNTEAFF
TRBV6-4	CASRGSLASGGWNEQFF
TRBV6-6	CASSPLPGGVAKNIQYF